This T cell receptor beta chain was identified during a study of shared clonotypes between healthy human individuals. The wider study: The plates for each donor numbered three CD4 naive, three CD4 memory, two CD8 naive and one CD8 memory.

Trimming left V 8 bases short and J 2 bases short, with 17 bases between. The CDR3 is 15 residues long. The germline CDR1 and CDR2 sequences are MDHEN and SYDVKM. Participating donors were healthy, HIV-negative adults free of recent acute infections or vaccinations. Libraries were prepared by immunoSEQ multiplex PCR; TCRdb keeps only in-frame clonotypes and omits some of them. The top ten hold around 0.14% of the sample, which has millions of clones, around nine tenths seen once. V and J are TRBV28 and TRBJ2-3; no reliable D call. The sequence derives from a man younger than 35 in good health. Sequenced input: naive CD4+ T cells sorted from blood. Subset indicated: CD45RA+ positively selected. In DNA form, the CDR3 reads TGTGCCAGCGGACGTCCCTTCGACGACACAGATACGCAGTATTTT. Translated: CASGRPFDDTDTQYF. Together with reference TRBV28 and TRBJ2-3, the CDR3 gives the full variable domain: DVKVTQSSRYLVKRTGEKVFLECVQDMDHENMFWYRQDPGLGLRLIYFSYDVKMKEKGDIPEGYSVSREKKERFSLILESASTNQTSMYLCASGRPFDDTDTQYFGPGTRLTVL.